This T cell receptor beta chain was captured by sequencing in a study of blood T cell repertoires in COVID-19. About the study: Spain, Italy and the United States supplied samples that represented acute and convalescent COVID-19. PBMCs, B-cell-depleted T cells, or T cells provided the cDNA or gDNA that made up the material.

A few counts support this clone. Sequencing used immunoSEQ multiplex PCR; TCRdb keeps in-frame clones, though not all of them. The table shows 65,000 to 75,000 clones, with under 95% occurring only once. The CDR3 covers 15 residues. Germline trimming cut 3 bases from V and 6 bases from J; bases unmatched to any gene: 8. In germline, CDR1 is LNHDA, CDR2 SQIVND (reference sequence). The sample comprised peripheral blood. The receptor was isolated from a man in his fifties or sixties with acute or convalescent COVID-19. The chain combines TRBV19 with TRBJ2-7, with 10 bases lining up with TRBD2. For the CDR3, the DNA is TGTGCCAGTAGTATCAGCATAGCGGGAGGCTTCGAGCAGTACTTC. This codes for CASSISIAGGFEQYF.